This TCR beta chain was recorded in a study of CD8+ T cells in alopecia areata. Study overall: Those treated were given oral tofacitinib at 5 to 10 mg twice daily.

In each case, RNA was isolated and then reverse transcribed into cDNA as the sequencing template. Sequencing used immunoSEQ multiplex PCR; TCRdb keeps in-frame clones, though not all of them. The repertoire includes 150,000 to 200,000 clones, 60% of them detected once, and approximately 1% sits in the top ten. Germline lookup yields CDR1 SGDLS and CDR2 YYNGEE. Trimming cost V 2 bases and J 3 bases; bases outside gene matches: 3. The CDR3 is 15 amino acids. Treatment indicated: oral pan-JAK inhibitor, 5-10 mg twice daily. Sorting from PBMCs produced CD4+ and CD8+ T cells. This receptor was taken from a human donor with alopecia areata. The chain joins TRBV9 to TRBJ2-3; the match to TRBD2 covers 10 bases. The sample was CD4+ T cells sorted from blood, taken at week 24, from a patient treated with tofacitinib. The CDR3 loop reads CASSVTSGATDTQYF. The CDR3 DNA reads as TGTGCCAGCAGCGTCACTAGCGGGGCGACAGATACGCAGTATTTT.